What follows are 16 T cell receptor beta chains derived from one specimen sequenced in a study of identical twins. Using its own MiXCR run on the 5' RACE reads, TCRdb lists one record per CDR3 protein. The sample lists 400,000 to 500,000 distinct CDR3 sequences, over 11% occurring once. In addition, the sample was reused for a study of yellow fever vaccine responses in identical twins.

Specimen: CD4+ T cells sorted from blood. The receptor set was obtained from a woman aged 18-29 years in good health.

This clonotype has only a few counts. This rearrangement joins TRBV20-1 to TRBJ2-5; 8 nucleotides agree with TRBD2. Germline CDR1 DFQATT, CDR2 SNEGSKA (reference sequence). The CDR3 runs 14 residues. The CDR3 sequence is CSTAPGGVRETQYF. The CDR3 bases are TGCAGCACAGCCCCGGGGGGGGTGCGGGAGACCCAGTACTTC.

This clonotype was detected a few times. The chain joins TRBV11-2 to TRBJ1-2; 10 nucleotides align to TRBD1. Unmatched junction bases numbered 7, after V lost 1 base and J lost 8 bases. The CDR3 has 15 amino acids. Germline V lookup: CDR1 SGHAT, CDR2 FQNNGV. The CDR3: CASSLGGTGVRGYTF. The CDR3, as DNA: TGTGCCAGCAGCTTAGGCGGGACAGGGGTTCGAGGCTACACCTTC.

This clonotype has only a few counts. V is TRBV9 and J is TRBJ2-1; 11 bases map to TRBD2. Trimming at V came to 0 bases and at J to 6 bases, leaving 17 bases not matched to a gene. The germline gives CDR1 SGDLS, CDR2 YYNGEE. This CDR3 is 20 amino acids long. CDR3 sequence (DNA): TGTGCCAGCAGCGTAGACGGCTGGGGACTAGCGGTCTCCCTGGGCAATGAGCAGTTCTTC. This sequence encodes CASSVDGWGLAVSLGNEQFF.

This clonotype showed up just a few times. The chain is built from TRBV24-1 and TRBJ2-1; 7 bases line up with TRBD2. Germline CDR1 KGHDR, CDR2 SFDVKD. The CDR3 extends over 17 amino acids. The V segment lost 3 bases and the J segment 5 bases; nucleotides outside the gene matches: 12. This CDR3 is CATSDPYGLGVDNEQFF. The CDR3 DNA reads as TGTGCCACCAGTGATCCATACGGACTAGGCGTCGACAATGAGCAGTTCTTC.

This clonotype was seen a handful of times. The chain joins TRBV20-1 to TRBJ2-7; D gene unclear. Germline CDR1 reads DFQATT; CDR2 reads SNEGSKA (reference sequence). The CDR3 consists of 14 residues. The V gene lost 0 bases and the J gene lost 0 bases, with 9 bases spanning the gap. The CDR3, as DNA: TGCAGTGCTAGAGATTACCAGGTCTCCTACGAGCAGTACTTC. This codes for CSARDYQVSYEQYF.

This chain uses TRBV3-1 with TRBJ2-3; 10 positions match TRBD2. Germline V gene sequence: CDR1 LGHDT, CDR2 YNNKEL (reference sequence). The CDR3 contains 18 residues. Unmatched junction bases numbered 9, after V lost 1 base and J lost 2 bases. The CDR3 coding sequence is TGTGCCAGCAGCCAAGGTGGCCGTCTAGCGGGAGACACAGATACGCAGTATTTT. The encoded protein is CASSQGGRLAGDTDTQYF.

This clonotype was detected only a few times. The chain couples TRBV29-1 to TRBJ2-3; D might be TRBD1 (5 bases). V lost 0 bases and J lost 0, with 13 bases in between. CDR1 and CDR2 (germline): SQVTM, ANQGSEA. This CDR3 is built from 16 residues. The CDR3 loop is CSVEDWGTHSTDTQYF. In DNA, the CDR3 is TGCAGCGTTGAAGATTGGGGCACCCACAGCACAGATACGCAGTATTTT.

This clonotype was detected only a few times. Written as DNA, the CDR3 is TGTGCCACCAGTGACAGGGGCGCTGACACCGGGGAGCTGTTTTTT. Its translation is CATSDRGADTGELFF. V and J are TRBV24-1 and TRBJ2-2; possible D gene TRBD1, 6 bases. CDR1 and CDR2 from the germline V gene are KGHDR and SFDVKD. With 4 bases removed from V and 3 bases from J, the gap between germline ends came to 11 bases. This CDR3 has 15 amino acids.

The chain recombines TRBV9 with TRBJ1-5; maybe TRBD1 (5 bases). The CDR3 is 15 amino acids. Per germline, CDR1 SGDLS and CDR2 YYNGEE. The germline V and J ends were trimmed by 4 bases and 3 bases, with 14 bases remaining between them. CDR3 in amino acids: CASSTSGTDNQPQHF. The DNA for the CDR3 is TGTGCCAGCAGCACCTCCGGGACGGACAATCAGCCCCAGCATTTT.

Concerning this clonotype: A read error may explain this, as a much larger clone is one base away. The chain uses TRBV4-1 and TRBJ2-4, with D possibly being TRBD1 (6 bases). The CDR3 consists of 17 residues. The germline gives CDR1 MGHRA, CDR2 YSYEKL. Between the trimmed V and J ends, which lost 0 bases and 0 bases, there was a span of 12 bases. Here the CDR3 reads CASSQDVDSLAKNIQYF. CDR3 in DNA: TGCGCCAGCAGCCAAGATGTGGACAGTCTAGCCAAAAACATTCAGTACTTC.

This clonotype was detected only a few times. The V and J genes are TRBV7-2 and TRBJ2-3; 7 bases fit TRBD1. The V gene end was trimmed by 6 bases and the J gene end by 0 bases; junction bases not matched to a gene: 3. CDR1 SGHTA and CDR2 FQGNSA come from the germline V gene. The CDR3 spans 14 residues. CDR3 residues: CASRLQGSTDTQYF. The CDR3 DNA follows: TGTGCCAGCAGGTTACAGGGGAGCACAGATACGCAGTATTTT. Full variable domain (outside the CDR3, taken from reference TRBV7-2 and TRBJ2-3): GAGVSQSPSNKVTEKGKDVELRCDPISGHTALYWYRQSLGQGLEFLIYFQGNSAPDKSGLPSDRFSAERTGGSVSTLTIQRTQQEDSAVYLCASRLQGSTDTQYFGPGTRLTVL.

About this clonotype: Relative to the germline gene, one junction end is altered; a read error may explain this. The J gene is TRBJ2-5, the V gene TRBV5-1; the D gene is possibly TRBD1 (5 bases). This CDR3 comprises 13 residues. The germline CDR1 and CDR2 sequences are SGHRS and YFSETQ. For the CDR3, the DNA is TGCGCCAGCACCTTGAGCAGGGAAGAGACCCAGTACTTC. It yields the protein CASTLSREETQYF. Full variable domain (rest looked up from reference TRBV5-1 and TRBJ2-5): KAGVTQTPRYLIKTRGQQVTLSCSPISGHRSVSWYQQTPGQGLQFLFEYFSETQRNKGNFPGRFSGRQFSNSRSEMNVSTLELGDSALYLCASTLSREETQYFGPGTRLLVL.

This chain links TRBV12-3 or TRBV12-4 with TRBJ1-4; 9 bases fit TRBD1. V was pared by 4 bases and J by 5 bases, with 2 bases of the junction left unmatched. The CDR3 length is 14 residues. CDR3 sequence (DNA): TGTGCCAGCAGTTGGGACAGGGAGAATGAAAAACTGTTTTTT. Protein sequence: CASSWDRENEKLFF.

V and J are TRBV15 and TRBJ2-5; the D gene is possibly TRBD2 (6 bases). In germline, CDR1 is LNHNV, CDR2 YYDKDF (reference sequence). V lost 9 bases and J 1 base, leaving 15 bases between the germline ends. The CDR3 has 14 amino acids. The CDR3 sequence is CATGTRSTQETQYF. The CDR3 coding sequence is TGTGCCACAGGGACTCGAAGCACCCAAGAGACCCAGTACTTC. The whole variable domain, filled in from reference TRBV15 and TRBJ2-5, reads DAMVIQNPRYQVTQFGKPVTLSCSQTLNHNVMYWYQQKSSQAPKLLFHYYDKDFNNEADTPDNFQSRRPNTSFCFLDIRSPGLGDTAMYLCATGTRSTQETQYFGPGTRLLVL.

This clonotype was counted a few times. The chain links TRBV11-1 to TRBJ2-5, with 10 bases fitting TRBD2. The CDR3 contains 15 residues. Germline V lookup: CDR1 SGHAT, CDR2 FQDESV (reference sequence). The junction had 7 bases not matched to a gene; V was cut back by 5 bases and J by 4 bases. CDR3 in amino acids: CASSHPSGGRETQYF. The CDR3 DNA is TGTGCCAGCAGCCATCCTAGCGGGGGCCGAGAGACCCAGTACTTC.

The CDR3 nucleotides read TGCAGTGCGAGAAACAGGGAGTGGACCTACGAGCAGTACTTC. This sequence encodes CSARNREWTYEQYF. The chain employs TRBV20-1 and TRBJ2-7; a weak D match, TRBD1 (6 bases). V was shortened by 6 bases and J by 2 bases, with 17 bases between the two germline ends. CDR3 length: 14 amino acids. Germline CDR1 is DFQATT and CDR2 is SNEGSKA (reference sequence).